These 10 T cell receptor beta chains were all obtained from the same sample, sequenced in a study of cytomegalovirus exposure and HLA in healthy donors. The PCR made use of 60 Vbeta and 13 Jbeta primers. TCRdb keeps only in-frame clones here, not all; method: immunoSEQ multiplex PCR. The top ten clones hold 1.5% of a sample with 150,000 to 200,000 clones, around 68% of them seen once. Sequenced material: PBMCs. Source of these receptors: a girl aged 5 to 17 in good health and CMV-seronegative.

The rearrangement links TRBV14 to TRBJ2-5, with D perhaps TRBD1 (6 bases). The CDR3 is 17 residues long. V gave up 1 base and J gave up 2 bases, with 17 bases separating them. From germline, CDR1 is SGHDN and CDR2 FVKESK. The CDR3 is CASSQGRRDTAQETQYF. The CDR3 DNA reads TGTGCCAGCAGCCAAGGTCGCCGGGACACGGCACAAGAGACCCAGTACTTC.

Only one count was recorded for this clone. The rearrangement joins TRBV6-5 to TRBJ1-6; no clear D gene. V was clipped by 2 bases and J by 5 bases, with 7 bases between them. This CDR3 contains 14 residues. CDR1 and CDR2 from the germline V gene are MNHEY and SVGAGI. CDR3 protein: CASSYQQNNSPLHF. The CDR3 DNA reads TGTGCCAGCAGTTACCAACAGAATAATTCACCCCTCCACTTT.

In its sample, this clone was seen a few times. The chain links TRBV6-6 to TRBJ2-1, with 7 bases fitting TRBD2. The CDR3 covers 15 residues. The V gene's germline CDR1 is MNHNY and CDR2 SVGAGI (reference sequence). V lost 2 bases to trimming and J lost 7 bases; unmatched junction nucleotides: 8. This CDR3 reads CASSYRPGGGNEQFF. The CDR3, as DNA: TGTGCCAGCAGTTACCGTCCTGGCGGGGGTAATGAGCAGTTCTTC.

The sample holds a few counts of this clone. The V gene is TRBV7-6, the J gene TRBJ2-7; D perhaps matches TRBD1 (7 bases). Germline CDR1 is SGHVS and CDR2 is FNYEAQ. The CDR3 contains 16 residues. With 5 bases removed from V and 4 bases from J, the gap between germline ends came to 21 bases. This chain's CDR3 is CASSQGGGTSKYEQYF. CDR3 nucleotide sequence: TGTGCCAGCAGCCAGGGGGGCGGCACGTCTAAGTACGAGCAGTACTTC.

This clone was seen a few times. The chain carries TRBV6-1 and TRBJ2-1; D possibly corresponds to TRBD2 (5 bases). This CDR3 spans 12 amino acids. Germline CDR1 reads MNHNS; CDR2 reads SASEGT. Trimming took off 6 bases at V and 6 bases at J, with 9 bases between the two ends. The CDR3 here is CASRRGSNEQFF. CDR3 DNA: TGTGCCAGCAGGAGAGGGTCCAATGAGCAGTTCTTC.

V usage is TRBV27 and J usage is TRBJ2-3, with D unresolved. V was cut by 3 bases and J by 6 bases, with 7 bases left in between. This CDR3 comprises 12 residues. Germline assignment: CDR1 MNHEY and CDR2 SMNVEV (reference sequence). This chain's CDR3 is CASSFPMDTQYF. The CDR3 DNA sequence: TGTGCCAGCAGTTTTCCTATGGATACGCAGTATTTT.

This chain connects TRBV27 to TRBJ1-1, with a tentative D call TRBD1 (6 bases). There are 16 residues in the CDR3. Germline loops: CDR1 MNHEY, CDR2 SMNVEV (reference sequence). Trimming removed 6 bases from V and 1 base from J, with 18 bases in between. The DNA for the CDR3 is TGTGCCAGCAGAACAACCTGGGACATTGAGAACACTGAAGCTTTCTTT. This encodes CASRTTWDIENTEAFF.

The chain carries TRBV7-9 and TRBJ1-2; D unresolved. From germline, CDR1 is SEHNR and CDR2 FQNEAQ (reference sequence). V lost 2 bases and J 0 bases, leaving 10 bases between the germline ends. The CDR3 length is 15 residues. CDR3 loop: CASSLREETNYGYTF. The CDR3 nucleotides read TGTGCCAGCAGCTTACGGGAGGAAACTAACTATGGCTACACCTTC.

The V call is TRBV25-1, the J call TRBJ2-3; TRBD2 matches at 7 bases. V was pared by 4 bases and J by 2 bases, with 3 bases of the junction left unmatched. CDR3 length: 14 amino acids. Germline-derived CDR1 and CDR2 are MGHDK and SYGVNS. The CDR3 region has the DNA TGTGCCAGCAGTGTGCGGGGGACCACAGATACGCAGTATTTT. This sequence encodes CASSVRGTTDTQYF.

This clone showed up just a few times. This rearrangement joins TRBV5-1 to TRBJ1-2, with 9 bases matching TRBD1. Unmatched junction bases numbered 10, after V lost 4 bases and J lost 6 bases. This CDR3 region has 15 residues. Germline V gene lookup returns CDR1 SGHRS and CDR2 YFSETQ. The CDR3 region has the DNA TGCGCCAGCAGCCCGGGGGGACAGGGAGGAGATGGCTACACCTTC. As protein: CASSPGGQGGDGYTF.